This T cell receptor (beta chain) was identified in a study of cytomegalovirus exposure and HLA in healthy donors. Germline V CDR1 and CDR2: SGHNT, YENEEA. V lost 1 base, J lost 0 bases, and 10 bases lay in between. CDR3 length: 15 amino acids. Primers included in the PCR were 60 Vbeta and 13 Jbeta primers. Measured with immunoSEQ multiplex PCR; TCRdb has only the in-frame clones, and not every one. This table has 150,000 to 200,000 clones, about four fifths appearing once. The chain joins TRBV11-3 to TRBJ2-7; unclear D gene. The clonotype originates from a woman aged 40 to 50 in good health and CMV-seronegative. The sequenced sample consisted of PBMCs. The CDR3 DNA reads as TGTGCCAGCAGCTTAGGGGCAGAAACCTCCTACGAGCAGTACTTC. As protein: CASSLGAETSYEQYF. Variable domain in full (rest from reference TRBV11-3 and TRBJ2-7): EAGVVQSPRYKIIEKKQPVAFWCNPISGHNTLYWYLQNLGQGPELLIRYENEEAVDDSQLPKDRFSAERLKGVDSTLKIQPAELGDSAVYLCASSLGAETSYEQYFGPGTRLTVT.